These 17 T cell receptor beta chains share one sample of origin, sequenced in a study of T-cell memory formation after mild COVID-19. TCRdb re-derived calls from the 5' RACE reads in MiXCR, one entry per CDR3 protein. The sample records 190,000 or so distinct CDR3 sequences, around 27% being singletons. Material for sequencing was PBMCs or a T cell subset sorted from them (not recorded which). These receptors all come from an adult woman who had mild COVID-19 (a few samples of this study predate the infection). Cell type and time point are not known.

This clonotype appeared a few times. This chain links TRBV7-3 with TRBJ1-1; D gene ambiguous. The length of the CDR3 is 14 residues. Germline V gene sequence: CDR1 SGHTA, CDR2 FQGTGA. The ends were cut back, 1 base at V and 4 bases at J, with 10 bases in the middle. DNA for the CDR3: TGTGCCAGCAGCTTAAACTCCATGACCACTGAAGCTTTCTTT. Protein sequence: CASSLNSMTTEAFF.

V and J are TRBV6-1 and TRBJ2-1, with 13 bases identical to TRBD2. The CDR3 length is 17 residues. The J segment lost 8 bases and the V segment lost 4 bases, leaving 11 bases of the junction unmatched. The V gene's germline CDR1 is MNHNS and CDR2 SASEGT. This CDR3 reads CASSGLAGGFGGDEQFF. The CDR3 DNA reads TGTGCCAGCAGTGGACTAGCGGGGGGATTCGGCGGGGATGAGCAGTTCTTC.

This clonotype was detected a few times. The V gene is TRBV20-1, the J gene TRBJ2-1; maybe TRBD2 (6 bases). Trimming cost V 0 bases and J 6 bases, with 9 bases left between them. The CDR3 sequence is 13 residues long. Germline V lookup: CDR1 DFQATT, CDR2 SNEGSKA (reference sequence). This chain's CDR3 is CSARDAGINEQFF. In DNA, the CDR3 is TGCAGTGCTAGAGACGCGGGGATCAATGAGCAGTTCTTC.

The chain combines TRBV20-1 with TRBJ1-2; D is ambiguous. The CDR3 has 11 amino acids. The V end lost 5 bases, the J end lost 5 bases, and 9 bases lay between the germline ends. Germline-derived CDR1 and CDR2 are DFQATT and SNEGSKA (reference sequence). CDR3 residues: CSAPVPYGYTF. DNA of the CDR3: TGCAGTGCTCCGGTTCCTTATGGCTACACCTTC.

The chain is built from TRBV29-1 and TRBJ2-1, with D maybe TRBD2 (6 bases). Per the germline V gene, CDR1 is SQVTM and CDR2 is ANQGSEA. The V gene lost 5 bases and the J gene lost 7 bases, with 18 bases spanning the gap. This CDR3 comprises 14 residues. The CDR3 loop is CSVRDSDDWNEQFF. In DNA, the CDR3 is TGCAGCGTTCGGGACTCGGATGATTGGAATGAGCAGTTCTTC.

This clonotype has only a few counts. V gene TRBV7-2 combines with J gene TRBJ2-7; the match to TRBD1 covers 7 bases. Trimming cost V 5 bases and J 2 bases; bases outside gene matches: 9. The CDR3 has 15 residues. Germline V gives CDR1 SGHTA, CDR2 FQGNSA. CDR3 sequence reads: CASSAPTGLTYEQYF. The CDR3 region has the DNA TGTGCCAGCAGCGCCCCGACAGGGCTCACCTACGAGCAGTACTTC.

This clonotype appeared a few times. The chain is built from TRBV18 and TRBJ1-1; a possible D gene is TRBD1 (5 bases). Trimming took off 2 bases at V and 4 bases at J, with 8 bases between the two ends. The CDR3 runs to 13 residues. The germline gives CDR1 KGHSH, CDR2 LQKENI. CDR3 sequence: CASSPSQGTEAFF. In nucleotides, the CDR3 is TGTGCCAGCTCACCAAGTCAGGGCACTGAAGCTTTCTTT.

This clonotype was counted only a few times. The CDR3 loop is CATLGTLSSYEQYF. CDR3 in DNA: TGTGCCACCCTTGGGACGTTGAGCTCCTACGAGCAGTACTTC. The J gene is TRBJ2-7, the V gene TRBV10-3; either TRBD1 or TRBD2 may supply D (5 bases each). Germline assignment: CDR1 ENHRY and CDR2 SYGVKD. V lost 10 bases to trimming and J lost 0 bases, with 16 bases between them. The CDR3 covers 14 residues.

The rearrangement links TRBV29-1 to TRBJ2-3, with D unresolved. The V end was cut by 1 base, the J end by 2 bases, with 7 bases between. This CDR3 contains 13 residues. CDR1 is SQVTM, CDR2 ANQGSEA, per germline. CDR3 coding DNA: TGCAGCGTTGAAGGGCCATTCACAGATACGCAGTATTTT. It specifies CSVEGPFTDTQYF.

This clonotype was found a few times. A read error may account for a junction end that differs from germline. The chain has TRBV27 and TRBJ1-1, with D possibly matching TRBD1 (5 bases). The CDR3 sequence is 15 residues long. The germline V gene encodes CDR1 MNHEY and CDR2 SMNVEV (reference sequence). CDR3 sequence: CSSSLRGGTQTEAFF. In nucleotides, the CDR3 is TGTTCCAGCAGTCTCCGCGGAGGGACGCAAACTGAAGCTTTCTTT.

This rearrangement joins TRBV7-2 to TRBJ2-5; D not certain. Germline V gives CDR1 SGHTA, CDR2 FQGNSA. The CDR3 consists of 15 residues. Trimming cost V 1 base and J 6 bases, with 15 bases left between them. The CDR3 coding sequence is TGTGCCAGCAGCTTAGTCGTGGGTAGCCCTCAGACCCAGTACTTC. The encoded protein is CASSLVVGSPQTQYF.

The V call is TRBV11-2, the J call TRBJ2-7, with 7 nucleotides matching TRBD2. Germline V lookup: CDR1 SGHAT, CDR2 FQNNGV. The length of the CDR3 is 14 residues. The V segment lost 1 base and the J segment 2 bases; nucleotides outside the gene matches: 2. CDR3 in amino acids: CASSLVGGTYEQYF. The CDR3 bases are TGTGCCAGCAGCTTAGTCGGGGGGACCTACGAGCAGTACTTC.

This clonotype was detected only a few times. The chain links TRBV7-9 to TRBJ2-1; possible D gene TRBD1, 5 bases. This CDR3 contains 17 residues. Trimming cost V 3 bases and J 0 bases, with 15 bases left between them. CDR1 is SEHNR and CDR2 is FQNEAQ in the germline V gene (reference sequence). The chain's CDR3 is CASSFLKGAGSYNEQFF. CDR3 bases: TGTGCCAGCAGCTTCTTAAAAGGGGCTGGCTCCTACAATGAGCAGTTCTTC.

This clonotype has more than one count but fewer than ten. This rearrangement joins TRBV4-1 to TRBJ1-5; D may be TRBD1 (6 bases). Trimming removed 1 base from V and 2 bases from J, with 12 bases in between. Germline V lookup: CDR1 MGHRA, CDR2 YSYEKL. The CDR3 sequence is 16 residues long. Here the CDR3 DNA reads TGCGCCAGCAGCCAAGTATTACAGGGAGGCAATCAGCCCCAGCATTTT. Translation: CASSQVLQGGNQPQHF.

The chain recombines TRBV2 with TRBJ2-5; 8 bases are a match to TRBD1. This CDR3 is built from 13 residues. V gave up 7 bases and J gave up 4 bases; unmatched junction bases: 5. The V gene's germline CDR1 is SNHLY and CDR2 FYNNEI. As DNA, the CDR3 is TGTGCCAGCACCGGACAGGGTGTAGAGACCCAGTACTTC. Amino acid sequence: CASTGQGVETQYF.

This clonotype was detected ten times or more. The germline gene is not matched at one end of the junction; a read error may be the cause. The V and J genes are TRBV5-1 and TRBJ2-5; D gene unclear. CDR3 size: 11 residues. CDR1 is SGHRS, CDR2 YFSETQ, per germline. CDR3 region: CASSLTETQYF. CDR3 coding DNA: TGTGCCAGCAGCTTAACGGAGACCCAGTACTTC. The full variable domain, rest sourced from reference TRBV5-1 and TRBJ2-5, is KAGVTQTPRYLIKTRGQQVTLSCSPISGHRSVSWYQQTPGQGLQFLFEYFSETQRNKGNFPGRFSGRQFSNSRSEMNVSTLELGDSALYLCASSLTETQYFGPGTRLLVL.

This sequence joins TRBV6-6 and TRBJ1-1; D unresolved. Germline V gene lookup returns CDR1 MNHNY and CDR2 SVGAGI (reference sequence). V was clipped by 3 bases and J by 5 bases, with 13 bases between them. The CDR3 extends over 14 amino acids. CDR3 bases: TGTGCCAGCAGTTATGATGGCGGAGGGACTGAAGCTTTCTTT. Translation: CASSYDGGGTEAFF.